This T cell receptor beta chain appears in the sequencing data of a study of blood T cell repertoires in COVID-19. As for the study in general: PBMCs, B-cell-depleted T cells, or T cells were the source of the cDNA or gDNA that made up the material.

Original methodology: Amplification of reference gene primers provided the estimated nucleated cell counts. Libraries were prepared by immunoSEQ multiplex PCR; TCRdb keeps only in-frame clonotypes and omits some of them. Clone size and V and J calls were adopted from that table, with D and trimming inferred from the DNA. This sample yields a few hundred thousand clones, of which roughly 89% are seen a single time; roughly 3.9% belongs to the top ten. Seattle enrolled patients during active infection and tracked them longitudinally. The sequence derives from a woman in her sixties with COVID-19, enrolled during active disease. Input material: peripheral blood.

The CDR3 reads CASSLTVRSYEQYF. The CDR3 nucleotides are TGCGCCAGCAGCTTGACGGTTAGAAGCTACGAGCAGTACTTC. This sequence joins TRBV5-1 and TRBJ2-7; D uncertain. CDR3 length: 14 residues. Germline assignment: CDR1 SGHRS and CDR2 YFSETQ. V was trimmed by 1 base and J by 3 bases, leaving 11 bases between them.